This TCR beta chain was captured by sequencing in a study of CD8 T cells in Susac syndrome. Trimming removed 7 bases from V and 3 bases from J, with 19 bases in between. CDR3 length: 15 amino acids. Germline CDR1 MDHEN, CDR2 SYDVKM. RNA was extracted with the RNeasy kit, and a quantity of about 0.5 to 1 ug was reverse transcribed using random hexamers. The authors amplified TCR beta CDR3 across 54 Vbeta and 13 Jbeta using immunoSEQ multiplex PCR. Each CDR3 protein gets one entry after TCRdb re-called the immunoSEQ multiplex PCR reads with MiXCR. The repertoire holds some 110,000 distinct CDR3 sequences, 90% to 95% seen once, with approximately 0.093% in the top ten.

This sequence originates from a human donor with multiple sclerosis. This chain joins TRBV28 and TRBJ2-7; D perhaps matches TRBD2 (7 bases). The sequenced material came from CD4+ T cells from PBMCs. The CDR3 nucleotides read TGTGCCAGCACTCCTGGGGGGGCTTGGGACTACGAGCAGTACTTC. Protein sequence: CASTPGGAWDYEQYF.